This paragraph covers one TCR beta chain sequence. Its antigen is currently not known. No much larger clone is present one base from it, and per-base qualities are unavailable. Sample time point, as interpreted from the label and publication: 12 months on ibrutinib. For TCR beta library preparation, roughly 2 micrograms of genomic DNA were extracted from the cryopreserved PBMCs. Longitudinal blood samples from CLL patients on ibrutinib monotherapy were analyzed using high-throughput TCR beta sequencing. The patients took part in an open-label, single-center phase 2 trial of ibrutinib monotherapy. The data were obtained in a study of cytotoxic CD8 clonotypes in ibrutinib-treated CLL (TCRdb year 2021). Regarding the study in general: The cohort included some 14 treatment-naive and 11 to 12 relapsed/refractory patients; about 17 were IGHV unmutated. Responses were partial in 24 patients and complete in 2; after median about 70 months follow-up, some 14 stayed in remission and some twelve progressed. Response samples were obtained after a median of 12 months of treatment, with a range of roughly 6 to 36 months. An average of roughly 250,000 productive templates and some 100,000 productive rearrangements was obtained per sample. Of the approximately 87 participants in the trial, approximately 26 had longitudinal samples available. Cryopreserved peripheral blood mononuclear cells were obtained prior to treatment, at the time of response, and at either disease progression or sustained remission. Every sample from remission and from progressive disease was obtained while the patients were still on ibrutinib.

V loses 5 bases, J loses 2 bases, and the germline ends lie 11 bases apart. Spanning cysteine to phenylalanine, the CDR3 consists of 14 amino acids. Left in the record is the CDR3 DNA by itself, 42 bases read in frame from the first base. Sequences MDHEN (CDR1) and SYDVKM (CDR2) are obtained from the germline V gene. General findings and caveats noted by the study authors: Sampling times were not matched between patients in sustained remission and patients whose disease was progressing, and lymph node repertoires were not examined. Baseline clonality exceeded that of age-matched healthy donors and correlated strongly with circulating CD8+ T-cell counts. At ibrutinib response clonality went up, during sustained remission it held steady, and at progression it dropped back toward baseline. Public clonotypes were rare and either shrank or stayed stable during treatment, and the rise in clonality at ibrutinib response reflected expansion of private clonotypes.

On a MiSeq, deep resolution sequencing aimed for a depth between 1 in 1 million and 1 in 200,000 T cells, with each clonotype covered around 10x on average. The immunoSEQ hsTCRB Kit was used to generate the TCR beta libraries. The study's processing was this. ImmunoSEQ Data Assistant and ImmunoSEQ Analyzer were used for data analysis, and V, D and J genes were assigned according to IMGT definitions. Clonality, which ranges from 0 to 1, was calculated as one minus the normalized Shannon entropy of productive rearrangement frequencies. Only overrepresented clonotypes making up at least 0.05% of each patient's repertoire were included in the public clonotype analysis. Repertoires from approximately 13 age-matched healthy donors in immuneACCESS were used as clonality controls. TCRdb re-hosts the immuneACCESS table, in-frame sequences only. Its copies lack some clones; in the studies checked, an unresolved V gene accounts for under half of them, and the cause for the rest is not known. V and J calls and clone size are copied from that table; D and trimming were computed from the DNA. Present in this sample are some 140,000 clones, 91% of which were seen just once. Clones ranked in the top ten supply about a tenth of the sample.

Here the chain combines TRBV28 and TRBJ2-3; the D gene remains uncertain. The sequence derives from a human donor with chronic lymphocytic leukemia. The material sequenced was PBMCs, taken after 12 months of ibrutinib treatment. The DNA sequence reads TGTGCCAGCAGTCCAAGACGCGACACAGATACGCAGTATTTT. Translated, this is CASSPRRDTDTQYF.